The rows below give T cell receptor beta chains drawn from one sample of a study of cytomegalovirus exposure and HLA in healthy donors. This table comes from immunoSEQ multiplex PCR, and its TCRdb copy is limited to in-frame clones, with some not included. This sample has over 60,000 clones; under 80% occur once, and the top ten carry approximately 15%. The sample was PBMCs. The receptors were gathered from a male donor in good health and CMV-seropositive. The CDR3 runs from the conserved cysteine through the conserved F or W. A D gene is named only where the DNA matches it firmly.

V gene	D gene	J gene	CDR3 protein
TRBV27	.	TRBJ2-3	CASSLEGYWTDTQYF
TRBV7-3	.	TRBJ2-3	CASSLNSGIDTQYF
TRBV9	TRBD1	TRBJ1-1	CASSVGGGAGGTEAFF
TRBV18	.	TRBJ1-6	CASSPGPAARRTYNSPLHF
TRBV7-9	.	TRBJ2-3	CASSLEISAGGTDTQYF
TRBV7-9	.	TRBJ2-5	CASSFRSKETQYF
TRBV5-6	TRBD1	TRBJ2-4	CASSLGRGSDIQYF
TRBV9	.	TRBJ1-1	CASSVIESNTEAFF
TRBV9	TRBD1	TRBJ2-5	CASSEGAQETQYF
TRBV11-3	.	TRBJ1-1	CASSLGRGNTEAFF
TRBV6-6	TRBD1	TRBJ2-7	CASSNSGQGVAYEQYF
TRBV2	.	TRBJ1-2	CASNRAGTRSGYTF
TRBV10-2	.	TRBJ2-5	CASREQAAETQYF
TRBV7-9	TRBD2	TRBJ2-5	CASSLNTGGETQYF
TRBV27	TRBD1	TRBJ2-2	CASTITVTGGPTGELFF
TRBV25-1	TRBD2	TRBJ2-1	CASSEWGAGGNEQFF
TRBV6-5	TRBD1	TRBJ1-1	CASSYSTGYEAFF
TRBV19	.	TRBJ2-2	CASSIGGSTGELFF
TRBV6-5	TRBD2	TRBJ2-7	CASSLLAGGPYEQYF
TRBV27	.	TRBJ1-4	CASSLTDGGTNEKLFF
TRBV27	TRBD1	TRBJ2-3	CASSSQGQRRTDTQYF
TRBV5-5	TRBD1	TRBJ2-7	CASSPQGAYEQYF
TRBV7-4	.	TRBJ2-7	CASSLALTSIYEQYF
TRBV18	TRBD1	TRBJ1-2	CASSQDRSGYTF
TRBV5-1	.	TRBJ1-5	CASSLGGETRQPQHF
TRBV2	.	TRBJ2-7	CASSNNRDHYEQYF
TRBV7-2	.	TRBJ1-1	CASSLEAGRNTEAFF
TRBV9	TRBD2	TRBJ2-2	CASSVDAGVNTGELFF
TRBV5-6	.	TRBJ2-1	CASSLGGVMGYNEQFF
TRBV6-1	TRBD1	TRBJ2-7	CASSELETGGIPYEQYF
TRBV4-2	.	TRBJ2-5	CASSQDRETQYF
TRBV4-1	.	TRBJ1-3	CASSQERGSGNTIYF
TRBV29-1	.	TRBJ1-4	CSVEGTRTNEKLFF
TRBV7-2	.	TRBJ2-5	CASSLVTGKETQYF
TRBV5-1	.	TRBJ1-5	CASSLAGGQGQPQHF
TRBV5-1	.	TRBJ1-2	CASSLTPWTRYGYTF
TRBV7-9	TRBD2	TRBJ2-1	CASSPLAGDLGEQFF
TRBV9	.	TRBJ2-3	CASSARQGGTDTQYF
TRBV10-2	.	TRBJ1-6	CASMDPGGNSPLHF
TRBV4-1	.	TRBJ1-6	CASSQEESGRGNSPLHF
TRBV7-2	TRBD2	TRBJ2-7	CASKGLAGGSEQYF
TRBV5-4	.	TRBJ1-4	CASSLGGTSLNEKLFF
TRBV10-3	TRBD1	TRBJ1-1	CAISESNSRGKAEAFF
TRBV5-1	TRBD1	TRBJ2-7	CASSGTGGAFEQYF
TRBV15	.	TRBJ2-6	CATSRGQVTGANVLTF
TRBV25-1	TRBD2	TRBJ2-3	CASSDPRVTSGAADTQYF
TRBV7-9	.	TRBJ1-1	CSSSPRRGADTEAFF
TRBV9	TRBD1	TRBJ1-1	CASSPSPGTGAPFF
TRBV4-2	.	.	CASKEQVETYEQYF
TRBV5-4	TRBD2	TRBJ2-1	CASSRAGASYNEQFF
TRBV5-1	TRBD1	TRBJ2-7	CASRANTGTAFYEQYF
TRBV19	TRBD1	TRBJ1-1	CASRGQGHLNTEAFF
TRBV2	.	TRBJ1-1	CASSEAAPGNTEAFF
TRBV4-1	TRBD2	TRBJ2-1	CASSHGGVAEQFF
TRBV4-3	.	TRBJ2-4	CASSQDLVSKNIQYF
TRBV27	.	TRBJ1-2	CASSPLGGGSNYGYTF
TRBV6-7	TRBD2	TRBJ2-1	CASSWTSPYNEQFF